The 12 T cell receptor beta chains below come from one sample, sequenced in a study of blood T cell repertoires in COVID-19. Clones were sequenced by immunoSEQ multiplex PCR, and TCRdb holds only the in-frame ones, with some missing. Altogether 100,000 or so clones are present, almost 85% being singletons, with the ten largest covering approximately 6.8%. Sequencing used peripheral blood. These receptors came from a man over 45 with active or convalescent COVID-19.

This clone was detected only once. V gene TRBV5-1 combines with J gene TRBJ1-1; D is perhaps TRBD1 (6 bases). The germline V gene has CDR1 SGHRS and CDR2 YFSETQ. CDR3 length: 15 residues. V was clipped by 4 bases and J by 0 bases, with 13 bases between them. CDR3: CASSPRDTMNTEAFF. The CDR3 DNA follows: TGCGCCAGCAGCCCCCGGGACACTATGAACACTGAAGCTTTCTTT. The variable domain in full, with the rest retrieved from reference TRBV5-1 and TRBJ1-1, is KAGVTQTPRYLIKTRGQQVTLSCSPISGHRSVSWYQQTPGQGLQFLFEYFSETQRNKGNFPGRFSGRQFSNSRSEMNVSTLELGDSALYLCASSPRDTMNTEAFFGQGTRLTVV.

This clone showed up just once. The J gene is TRBJ2-3, the V gene TRBV27, with D tentatively TRBD1 (7 bases). The CDR3 is 15 amino acids. Trimming left V 5 bases short and J 4 bases short, with 16 bases between. Germline V CDR1 and CDR2: MNHEY, SMNVEV (reference sequence). CDR3 region: CASSPPGGYSDTQYF. The CDR3 DNA is TGTGCCAGCAGTCCCCCAGGGGGGTATTCAGATACGCAGTATTTT.

About this clone itself: This CDR3 is also generated by other DNA sequences in the sample. The V and J genes are TRBV5-1 and TRBJ1-1, with TRBD1 as a possible D gene (5 bases). This CDR3 is 13 amino acids long. Per germline, CDR1 SGHRS and CDR2 YFSETQ. V was pared by 1 base and J by 3 bases, with 7 bases between. The CDR3 DNA follows: TGCGCCAGCAGCTTGAAAGGGGACACTGAAGCTTTCTTT. It specifies CASSLKGDTEAFF.

The genes are TRBV19 and TRBJ1-3; D gene ambiguous. In germline, CDR1 is LNHDA, CDR2 SQIVND (reference sequence). Trimming cost V 4 bases and J 3 bases, with 16 bases left between them. The CDR3 extends over 16 amino acids. CDR3 sequence (DNA): TGTGCCAGTAGTAGGGAGTACCGGGCGGATGGAAACACCATATATTTT. This sequence encodes CASSREYRADGNTIYF.

This chain uses TRBV6-5 with TRBJ2-6, with a tentative D call TRBD2 (5 bases). The CDR3 has 15 residues. Trimming pared 10 bases from V and 0 bases from J, leaving 13 bases between. Germline V gene lookup returns CDR1 MNHEY and CDR2 SVGAGI. The CDR3 reads CATAAGVSGANVLTF. Written as DNA, the CDR3 is TGTGCCACCGCCGCCGGGGTCTCTGGGGCCAACGTCCTGACTTTC.

The gene calls are TRBV18 and TRBJ2-5, with D maybe TRBD2 (6 bases). Germline-derived CDR1 and CDR2 are KGHSH and LQKENI. Trimming removed 2 bases at V and 7 bases at J, with 11 bases between. This CDR3 has 13 amino acids. The CDR3 loop reads CASSPSVEGTQYF. The CDR3 DNA is TGTGCCAGCTCACCAAGCGTGGAGGGGACCCAGTACTTC.

The genes are TRBV4-1 and TRBJ2-2; TRBD2 agrees at 7 bases. V lost 4 bases, J lost 0 bases, and 5 bases stayed unmatched. The CDR3 runs to 16 residues. Per the germline V gene, CDR1 is MGHRA and CDR2 is YSYEKL. Here the CDR3 reads CASSPSLAANTGELFF. The DNA of the CDR3 is TGCGCCAGCAGCCCCTCTCTAGCGGCGAACACCGGGGAGCTGTTTTTT.

V gene TRBV7-9 combines with J gene TRBJ1-3; D is perhaps TRBD1 (5 bases). Trimming took 4 bases from V and 2 from J, leaving 12 bases between them. The length of the CDR3 is 15 residues. Looked up from germline, CDR1 is SEHNR and CDR2 is FQNEAQ (reference sequence). The CDR3 DNA reads TGTGCCAGCAGCTCCTCGGGGGTAGCTGGAAACACCATATATTTT. It translates to CASSSSGVAGNTIYF.

The chain couples TRBV6-5 to TRBJ2-5, with TRBD2 matching over 10 bases. V was clipped by 0 bases and J by 4 bases; unmatched bases: 5. Germline CDR1 reads MNHEY; CDR2 reads SVGAGI. This CDR3 is built from 16 residues. CDR3 DNA: TGTGCCAGCAGTTACTCGAAGCGGGGGGGCATAGAGACCCAGTACTTC. Translating it yields CASSYSKRGGIETQYF.

This clone was counted between two and nine times. The rearrangement joins TRBV10-3 to TRBJ2-5; TRBD2 agrees at 8 bases. Germline CDR1 is ENHRY and CDR2 is SYGVKD. This CDR3 has 14 residues. J lost 2 bases, V lost 5 bases, and 4 bases had no gene match. The CDR3: CAISPRGAQETQYF. The CDR3 DNA sequence: TGTGCCATCAGTCCGCGGGGGGCGCAAGAGACCCAGTACTTC.

V and J are TRBV6-1 and TRBJ2-7, with D possibly matching TRBD2 (5 bases). Per the germline V gene, CDR1 is MNHNS and CDR2 is SASEGT. Between the trimmed V and J ends, which lost 3 bases and 5 bases, there was a span of 11 bases. The CDR3 has 13 residues. The CDR3 sequence: CASSELRGDEQYV. In DNA, the CDR3 is TGTGCCAGCAGTGAGCTACGGGGTGACGAGCAGTACGTC.

The V and J genes are TRBV7-2 and TRBJ2-2; no clear D gene. Germline CDR1 and CDR2: SGHTA and FQGNSA. V lost 5 bases, J lost 4 bases, and 8 bases lay in between. There are 13 residues in the CDR3. The chain's CDR3 is CASSDLTTGELFF. In DNA, the CDR3 is TGTGCCAGCAGCGACTTAACCACCGGGGAGCTGTTTTTT.